This passage covers 15 T cell receptor beta chains from one sample sequenced in a study of T cell responses to AZD1222 COVID-19 vaccine. Sequencing used immunoSEQ multiplex PCR; TCRdb keeps in-frame clones, though not all of them. The table lists around 150,000 clones, 94% of them singletons. The sample consisted of peripheral blood, taken on day 0 of AZD1222 vaccination. These receptors all come from an adult in good health.

The CDR3 nucleotides are TGTGCCACCAGTGATGTCAGGGGAAACTATGGCTACACCTTC. Amino acid sequence: CATSDVRGNYGYTF. The rearrangement joins TRBV24-1 to TRBJ1-2, with D possibly being TRBD1 (6 bases). Germline CDR1 is KGHDR and CDR2 is SFDVKD. V lost 3 bases, J lost 2 bases, and 9 bases lay in between. The CDR3 runs 14 residues.

J is TRBJ2-5 and V is TRBV5-6, with D perhaps TRBD2 (8 bases). V lost 0 bases to trimming and J lost 5 bases, with 17 bases between them. This CDR3 region has 16 residues. Germline CDR1 SGHDT, CDR2 YYEEEE. In DNA, the CDR3 is TGTGCCAGCAGCTTGGCCGGGAGGGGGCGCGGGGAGACCCAGTACTTC. Its protein product is CASSLAGRGRGETQYF.

V usage is TRBV6-5 and J usage is TRBJ2-2; either TRBD1 or TRBD2 may fit D (5 bases each). This CDR3 has 15 amino acids. Germline values: CDR1 MNHEY, CDR2 SVGAGI. The V and J ends lost 6 bases and 6 bases respectively, with 17 bases between them. CDR3 DNA sequence: TGTGCCAGCAGGATGCCCGGGGCGAGCTCCGGGGAGCTGTTTTTT. Protein: CASRMPGASSGELFF.

The chain couples TRBV6-5 to TRBJ1-1; no reliable D call. V gave up 4 bases and J gave up 0 bases, with 12 bases separating them. CDR1 and CDR2 (germline): MNHEY, SVGAGI. This CDR3 contains 15 residues. The CDR3 spells CASSLRATMNTEAFF. CDR3 coding DNA: TGTGCCAGCAGTTTAAGGGCCACGATGAACACTGAAGCTTTCTTT.

The chain is built from TRBV7-9 and TRBJ2-3, with unresolved D. CDR1 is SEHNR and CDR2 is FQNEAQ in the germline V gene (reference sequence). The CDR3 length is 17 residues. V was clipped by 5 bases and J by 2 bases, with 20 bases between them. The chain's CDR3 is CASSRRSGIDFTDTQYF. In DNA form, the CDR3 reads TGTGCCAGCAGCCGAAGGAGTGGGATAGATTTCACAGATACGCAGTATTTT.

The chain has TRBV9 and TRBJ2-1; 7 bases match TRBD1. Germline lookup yields CDR1 SGDLS and CDR2 YYNGEE. This CDR3 has 17 residues. Trimming removed 6 bases from V and 0 bases from J; junction bases left unmatched: 12. The CDR3 DNA reads TGTGCCAGCAAACTAAGGGGGCGGTTAAGCTCCTACAATGAGCAGTTCTTC. It is translated as CASKLRGRLSSYNEQFF.

The chain recombines TRBV5-1 with TRBJ1-2; D uncertain. Trimming cost V 0 bases and J 5 bases, with 11 bases left between them. CDR3 length: 14 residues. Looked up from germline, CDR1 is SGHRS and CDR2 is YFSETQ. The CDR3 protein is CASSLVGDSYGYTF. The CDR3 DNA reads as TGCGCCAGCAGCTTGGTTGGGGATTCTTATGGCTACACCTTC.

The rearrangement joins TRBV2 to TRBJ1-3, with D uncertain. V was cut by 7 bases and J by 1 base, with 8 bases left in between. This CDR3 spans 13 amino acids. Germline CDR1 and CDR2: SNHLY and FYNNEI. Written as DNA, the CDR3 is TGTGCCAGCAAGGACGGGTCTGGAAACACCATATATTTT. Amino acid sequence: CASKDGSGNTIYF.

The chain employs TRBV6-5 and TRBJ2-2, with D perhaps matching TRBD1 or TRBD2 (5 bases each). V was clipped by 11 bases and J by 3 bases, with 16 bases between them. The CDR3 has 14 amino acids. Looked up from germline, CDR1 is MNHEY and CDR2 is SVGAGI. CDR3 nucleotides: TGTGCCGGGGCAGTTAGGGACGACACCGGGGAGCTGTTTTTT. It specifies CAGAVRDDTGELFF.

The chain combines TRBV7-9 with TRBJ2-3; 16 nucleotides match TRBD2. V trimming: 4 bases; J trimming: 4 bases; junction bases outside the gene matches: 8. CDR3 size: 18 residues. Germline V lookup: CDR1 SEHNR, CDR2 FQNEAQ (reference sequence). As DNA, the CDR3 is TGTGCCAGCAGCTCGACCGGGACTAGCGGGGGGGTCCCAGATACGCAGTATTTT. It codes for CASSSTGTSGGVPDTQYF. Using reference TRBV7-9 and TRBJ2-3 for the parts outside the CDR3, the full variable domain is DTGVSQNPRHKITKRGQNVTFRCDPISEHNRLYWYRQTLGQGPEFLTYFQNEAQLEKSRLLSDRFSAERPKGSFSTLEIQRTEQGDSAMYLCASSSTGTSGGVPDTQYFGPGTRLTVL.

The chain combines TRBV10-3 with TRBJ2-7, with D uncertain. This CDR3 spans 14 amino acids. Germline V gene lookup returns CDR1 ENHRY and CDR2 SYGVKD. Deletions cut 2 bases from V and 2 bases from J, with 10 bases between. CDR3 loop: CAISEGPPPYEQYV. The CDR3 nucleotides read TGTGCCATCAGTGAGGGCCCGCCACCCTACGAGCAGTACGTC.

CDR3 nucleotide sequence: TGTGCCACCAGTGATTTGGGGCTAGCGGATAACACCGGGGAGCTGTTTTTT. It encodes CATSDLGLADNTGELFF. The rearrangement uses TRBV24-1 and TRBJ2-2; TRBD2 agrees at 7 bases. This CDR3 is 17 amino acids long. Germline assignment: CDR1 KGHDR and CDR2 SFDVKD. J was trimmed by 2 bases and V by 0 bases; bases with no gene match: 5.

This rearrangement joins TRBV7-9 to TRBJ1-1; D possibly corresponds to TRBD1 (6 bases). The CDR3 runs to 12 residues. Trimming left V 6 bases short and J 13 bases short, with 18 bases between. CDR1 SEHNR and CDR2 FQNEAQ come from the germline V gene (reference sequence). CDR3 sequence (DNA): TGTGCCAGCAGACCACGGGACACGATATTTTTCTTT. Translated, it gives CASRPRDTIFFF.

The gene calls are TRBV5-8 and TRBJ1-5; D unresolved. Germline V gives CDR1 SGHTS, CDR2 YDEGEE. The CDR3 runs 16 residues. Trimming left V 1 base short and J 1 base short, with 12 bases between. In DNA, the CDR3 is TGTGCCAGCAGCTTGAGTCAATTCGGGAGCAATCAGCCCCAGCATTTT. Residues: CASSLSQFGSNQPQHF.

V usage is TRBV18 and J usage is TRBJ2-5, with 7 bases matching TRBD1. The CDR3 sequence is 14 residues long. Germline V gene sequence: CDR1 KGHSH, CDR2 LQKENI. V lost 6 bases, J lost 5 bases, and 9 bases stayed unmatched. CDR3 nucleotides: TGTGCCAGCTCGCTACGACAGGGAGTGGAGACCCAGTACTTC. It codes for CASSLRQGVETQYF. The variable domain in full, with the rest retrieved from reference TRBV18 and TRBJ2-5, is NAGVMQNPRHLVRRRGQEARLRCSPMKGHSHVYWYRQLPEEGLKFMVYLQKENIIDESGMPKERFSAEFPKEGPSILRIQQVVRGDSAAYFCASSLRQGVETQYFGPGTRLLVL.